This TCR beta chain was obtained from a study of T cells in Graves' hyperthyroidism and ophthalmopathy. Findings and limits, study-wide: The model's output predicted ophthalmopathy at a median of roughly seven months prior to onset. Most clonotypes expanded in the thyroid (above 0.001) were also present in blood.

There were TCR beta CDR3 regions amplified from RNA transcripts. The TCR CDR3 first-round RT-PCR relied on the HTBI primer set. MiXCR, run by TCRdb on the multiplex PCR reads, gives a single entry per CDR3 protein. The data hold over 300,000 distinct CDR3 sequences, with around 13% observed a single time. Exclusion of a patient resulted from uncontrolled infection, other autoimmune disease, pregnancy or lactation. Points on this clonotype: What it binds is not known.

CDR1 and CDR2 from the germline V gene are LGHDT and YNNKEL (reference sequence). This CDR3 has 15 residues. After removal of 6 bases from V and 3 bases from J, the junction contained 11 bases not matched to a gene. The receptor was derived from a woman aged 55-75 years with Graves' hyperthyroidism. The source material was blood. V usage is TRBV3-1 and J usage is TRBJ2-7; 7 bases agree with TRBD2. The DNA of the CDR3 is TGTGCCAGCAGTTACTCGGGCGGGAGTGTCTACGAGCAGTACTTC. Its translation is CASSYSGGSVYEQYF.